Sequencing of this T cell receptor beta chain was carried out in a study of siplizumab effects on memory and regulatory T cells. Looked up from germline, CDR1 is MNHEY and CDR2 is SVGAGI. CDR3 size: 12 residues. Assay: immunoSEQ multiplex PCR; the TCRdb copy retains only in-frame clones and omits some. The sample has about 82,000 clones; approximately 86% are singletons. As for this clone: Its antigen remains unknown. Germline and junction disagree at one end, which may indicate a read error.

Study results and limitations: Proliferating Tregs taken from siplizumab cultures were not shown to have a confirmed suppressive function.

Sequencing was done on a sample of Tregs sorted from blood. This sequence joins TRBV6-5 and TRBJ2-7; D unclear. The receptor was derived from a human donor in good health. The CDR3 DNA reads as TGTACCAGCAGCTCACGGAGTTACGAGCAGTACTTC. Its translation: CTSSSRSYEQYF.